This is a list of T cell receptor beta chains from one sample in a study of cytomegalovirus exposure and HLA in healthy donors. Only in-frame clones appear in the TCRdb table, and some are missing; sequencing was by immunoSEQ multiplex PCR. Of 130,000 to 150,000 clones in the sample, around 78% were seen once. The specimen sequenced was PBMCs. The receptor source for this set is a man aged 40-49 years in good health and CMV-seropositive. Both conserved end residues are trimmed from each CDR3.

V	J	CDR3
TRBV19	TRBJ2-7	ASSIDHQGPYEQY
TRBV7-2	TRBJ1-5	ASSLNRDTNQPQH
TRBV6-5	TRBJ2-2	ASWQGSMGELF
TRBV5-8	TRBJ2-1	ASSFTPRETEQF
TRBV4-1	TRBJ2-5	ASTLRWGTQETQY
TRBV7-9	TRBJ2-1	ASSLERGSPYNEQF
TRBV10-2	TRBJ2-4	ASKLPGIDKNIQY
TRBV7-2	TRBJ2-4	ASSSGTGGSNIQY
TRBV6-5	TRBJ2-2	AIQRAAGGGELF
TRBV6-1	TRBJ2-4	ASSNSGIQY
TRBV11-2	TRBJ2-2	ASSPSLRANTGELF